A selection of T cell receptor beta chains follows, all from one sample in a study of blood T cell repertoires in COVID-19. The method was immunoSEQ multiplex PCR; TCRdb's version includes in-frame clones alone and lacks a portion of them. Among more than 120,000 clones, 80% to 90% were seen once, and the ten largest hold 0.9% to 0.95%. Sequenced material: peripheral blood. These receptor sequences come from a woman aged 50 to 65 with acute or convalescent COVID-19. Each CDR3 is given without its conserved first and last residue. Some rows mark clone size as missing; the rest say once, few, many or name a class of expanded clone.

>TRBV7-9|TRBJ2-1|few
ASSDTPPARGESYNEQF
>TRBV9|TRBJ2-3|-
ASSAFSPDTQY
>TRBV12-5|TRBJ2-5|-
ASGPGTSGLQETQY
>TRBV27|TRBJ1-2|-
ASSLDGRFNYGYT
>TRBV7-2|TRBJ1-1|-
ASSLTWEGTEAF
>TRBV9|TRBJ2-7|once
ASSVGSGGGYEQY
>TRBV4-2|TRBJ1-2|-
ASSQDNRGSGYT
>TRBV9|TRBJ2-1|-
ASSVDWASGSNEQF
>TRBV19|TRBJ2-1|-
ASSIDPQGPYNEQF
>TRBV20-1|TRBJ2-5|-
GGRGQETQY
>TRBV12-3/TRBV12-4|TRBJ1-2|-
ASRPEQGDGYT
>TRBV27|TRBJ1-6|-
ASQETGRPYNSPLH
>TRBV29-1|TRBJ1-1|-
SVEEGGTEAF